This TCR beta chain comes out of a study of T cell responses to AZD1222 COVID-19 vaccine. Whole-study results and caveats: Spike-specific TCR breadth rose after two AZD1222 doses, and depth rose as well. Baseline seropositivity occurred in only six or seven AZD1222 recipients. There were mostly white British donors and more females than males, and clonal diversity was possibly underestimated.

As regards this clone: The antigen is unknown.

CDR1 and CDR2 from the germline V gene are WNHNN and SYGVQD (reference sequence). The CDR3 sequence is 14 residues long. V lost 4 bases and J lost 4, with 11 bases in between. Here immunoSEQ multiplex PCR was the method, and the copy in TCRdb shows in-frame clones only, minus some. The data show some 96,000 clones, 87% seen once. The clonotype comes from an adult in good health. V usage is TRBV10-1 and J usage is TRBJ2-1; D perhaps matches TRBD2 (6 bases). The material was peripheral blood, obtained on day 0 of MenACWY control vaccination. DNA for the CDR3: TGCGCCAGCAGTGTTAGCGGAGCGTACAATGAGCAGTTCTTC. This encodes CASSVSGAYNEQFF.